This T cell receptor beta chain is drawn from a study of blood T cell repertoires in COVID-19 (dated by TCRdb to the early 2020s). With regard to the full study: Samples covering the acute and convalescent phases of COVID-19 were provided by collaborators in the United States, Italy and Spain. Where available, HLA class I and class II types were taken from metadata supplied by the sample provider and were not determined by assay-based typing. Sample metadata almost always included a de-identified subject ID, COVID-19 status, age in years and sex. The prospective study material was composed of cDNA or gDNA derived from T cells, B-cell-depleted T cells, or PBMCs. Deeply sampled blood TCRbeta repertoires from subjects exposed to, actively infected with, or recovered from COVID-19 were included in the dataset. The repertoires were released in a freely available public database meant as a resource for research on the immune response to SARS-CoV-2. The samples were drawn from the first 160 participants of the ongoing ImmuneRACE study and from 1,254 subjects provided by 6 global collaborators.

The research as a whole found: Clinical and demographic metadata were provided uncurated, with the amount varying by source and participant.

One collaborating source in Seattle enrolled patients during active infection and followed them longitudinally through the course of disease. Whole blood was collected in K2EDTA tubes by collaborating institutions according to the institutions' own protocols. For TCRbeta analysis, collaborators shipped samples in one of three forms: frozen whole blood, isolated PBMCs, or DNA extracted from either of those sample types. The germline V gene (reference sequence) specifies LNHDA as CDR1 and SQIVND as CDR2. The CDR3 starts with the cysteine, ends with the phenylalanine, and has 16 residues. The entry retains the CDR3 DNA only, 48 bases that are in frame from base 1. V lost 5 bases and J lost 11 bases, and the count of bases not matched to a germline gene is 13. TCRbeta CDR3 regions were amplified from genomic DNA by means of the immunoSEQ Assay, a bias-controlled multiplex PCR. The original methods were these. The number of nucleated cells in each sample was estimated by amplification of reference gene primers within the assay. To quantify the absolute abundance of each unique TCRbeta CDR3 rearrangement, sequence reads were collapsed and filtered. For each sample, productive Simpson clonality was calculated as the square root of Simpson's diversity index across productive rearrangements. The immuneACCESS repertoire file appears here via TCRdb, limited to in-frame rearrangements. These files lack a portion of the clones; in checked studies, under half of the deficit traces to unresolved V genes, and the cause of the others is not known. V and J calls and clone size come straight from that table; D and trimming were deduced from the DNA. This sample gives roughly 350,000 clones in total; roughly 86% of them show up just once. Together, the top ten hold about 6.7% of the sample.

Notes on this clone: It lacks a known antigen. Qualities for individual bases were not recorded, and no much larger clone is one base off.

The chain is encoded by TRBV19 joined to TRBJ1-5; 12 bases in the junction line up with TRBD1. The TCR was taken from a woman in her 70s with COVID-19, enrolled during active disease. The sequencing sample was made of peripheral blood. CDR3 loop: CASSGAGDRGPVAQHF. The DNA sequence is TGTGCCAGTAGTGGGGCCGGGGACAGGGGGCCGGTGGCCCAGCATTTT.